This TCR beta chain was recorded in a study of Tregs in tolerant kidney transplant recipients. Across the study: Sorting of CD4+CD25+CD127- cells followed approximately three-day belatacept mixed lymphocyte reactions, sometimes with roughly 5-day graft donor restimulation. Sorting used antibodies to exclude donor cells.

The data were produced by immunoSEQ multiplex PCR, yet TCRdb's version contains in-frame clones alone and is incomplete. The table includes under 50,000 clones, roughly 96% detected once. Study observations and caveats: Activated donor B cell expansion appeared to reveal the most relevant donor-specific TCRbeta repertoire.

About this clone: The antigen is unknown.

V shed 1 base and J shed 5 bases, with 9 bases lying between them. The CDR3 contains 14 residues. Germline lookup yields CDR1 SGHRS and CDR2 YFSETQ. Sequenced sample: Tregs from blood cultured with allogeneic cells. This rearrangement joins TRBV5-1 to TRBJ2-2; no clear D gene. The origin of this receptor is a human donor in good health. In DNA form, the CDR3 reads TGCGCCAGCAGCTTGTTCGAAGGAACCGGGGAGCTGTTTTTT. It encodes CASSLFEGTGELFF.